The clone carrying this T cell receptor (beta chain) has only one observation. Its target is unknown. Libraries were prepared by immunoSEQ multiplex PCR; TCRdb keeps only in-frame clonotypes and omits some of them. This sample carries about 95,000 clones, roughly nine tenths of them seen once, and the ten largest clones take 2% to 3%. This record comes from a study of OX40 agonist ivuxolimab in advanced cancers. V lost 3 bases and J lost 0, with 4 bases in between. Germline CDR1 and CDR2: SGHRS and YFSETQ. The CDR3 loop spans 13 amino acids. Study results and caveats: At 0.1 to 3.0 mg/kg and by week 6, clonal expansion occurred in CD4+ and CD8+ blood T cells.

V is TRBV5-1 and J is TRBJ1-3; unclear D gene. The starting material was CD4+ or CD8+ T cells sorted from blood, obtained in a trial of the OX40 agonist ivuxolimab. This TCR derives from an adult with an advanced solid tumor such as melanoma, head and neck, liver or kidney cancer. In DNA form, the CDR3 reads TGCGCCAGCAGCTCGTACTCTGGAAACACCATATATTTT. Its translation is CASSSYSGNTIYF.